This record concerns one T cell receptor beta chain sequence. The sample comes from a study of blood T cell repertoires in COVID-19. Sequencing was performed with immunoSEQ multiplex PCR; in TCRdb, only in-frame clones are kept and a portion is missing. The data hold 70,000 or so clones, with 87% observed a single time. The receptor's source is a woman over 75 with active or convalescent COVID-19. Specimen: peripheral blood.

The CDR3 region is CASSLGDSGYTF. As DNA, the CDR3 is TGTGCCAGCAGCTTAGGAGACTCTGGCTACACCTTC. The chain recombines TRBV13 with TRBJ1-2; D is unresolved. This CDR3 has 12 amino acids. The V and J ends lost 0 bases and 7 bases respectively, with 6 bases between them. CDR1 is PRHDT and CDR2 is FYEKMQ in the germline V gene (reference sequence).